A single sample gave rise to the 16 T cell receptor beta chains below, sequenced in a study of shared clonotypes between healthy human individuals. Repertoires were generated with immunoSEQ multiplex PCR, while TCRdb's copy carries only in-frame clones and drops some. The data contain fewer than 400,000 clones, roughly 70% of them seen just once; the ten biggest clones take up about a tenth. Sequencing was done on a sample of memory CD4+ T cells sorted from blood. The subset: CD45RA-negative fraction. Every receptor here comes from a man aged 25 to 45 in good health.

The chain couples TRBV7-2 to TRBJ2-5; no definite D call. V lost 1 base to trimming and J lost 1 base, with 1 base between them. Germline V gives CDR1 SGHTA, CDR2 FQGNSA. CDR3 length: 12 residues. The CDR3 DNA follows: TGTGCCAGCAGCTTAGTCCAAGAGACCCAGTACTTC. As protein: CASSLVQETQYF.

The chain combines TRBV18 with TRBJ2-7, with TRBD2 matching over 15 bases. The CDR3 is 16 residues long. Germline V gene sequence: CDR1 KGHSH, CDR2 LQKENI. The J segment lost 7 bases and the V segment lost 3 bases, leaving 7 bases of the junction unmatched. CDR3 protein: CASSPPGTSGRREQYF. The CDR3 coding sequence is TGTGCCAGCTCACCTCCAGGGACTAGCGGGAGGAGGGAGCAGTACTTC.

The gene calls are TRBV5-6 and TRBJ2-1; 10 positions match TRBD2. Germline V CDR1 and CDR2: SGHDT, YYEEEE. This CDR3 is built from 19 residues. The J segment lost 8 bases and the V segment lost 4 bases, leaving 21 bases of the junction unmatched. CDR3 sequence (DNA): TGTGCCAGCAGCCCCGTCGGGTTTAAGCGGGAGGGTATTAAGGATGAGCAGTTCTTC. Translated: CASSPVGFKREGIKDEQFF. Combining the CDR3 with reference TRBV5-6 and TRBJ2-1 gives the whole variable domain DAGVTQSPTHLIKTRGQQVTLRCSPKSGHDTVSWYQQALGQGPQFIFQYYEEEERQRGNFPDRFSGHQFPNYSSELNVNALLLGDSALYLCASSPVGFKREGIKDEQFFGPGTRLTVL.

This clone turned up a few times. V and J are TRBV28 and TRBJ2-7; D unclear. The germline CDR1 and CDR2 sequences are MDHEN and SYDVKM. V gave up 4 bases and J gave up 6 bases, with 16 bases separating them. The CDR3 runs to 14 residues. This CDR3 reads CASSSSGGAVEQYF. The CDR3 coding sequence is TGTGCCAGCAGTTCCTCCGGCGGTGCGGTCGAGCAGTACTTC.

This clone was detected a few times. The chain employs TRBV6-5 and TRBJ2-7; D unclear. Trimming pared 0 bases from V and 4 bases from J, leaving 10 bases between. CDR3 size: 14 residues. The V gene's germline CDR1 is MNHEY and CDR2 SVGAGI. In DNA form, the CDR3 reads TGTGCCAGCAGTTACTCGCATGTGGGGTACGAGCAGTACTTC. Translating gives CASSYSHVGYEQYF.

Details on this clone: Different DNA sequences within this sample yield the same CDR3. The CDR3 nucleotides read TGTGCCAGCTCACCATGGGATACGCAGTATTTT. Its protein is CASSPWDTQYF. The chain recombines TRBV18 with TRBJ2-3; D not certain. This CDR3 comprises 11 residues. Per germline, CDR1 KGHSH and CDR2 LQKENI. Trimming cost V 2 bases and J 6 bases, with 3 bases left between them.

Details on this clone: A far larger clone lies a single base away; this is likely a read error. The J gene is TRBJ2-7, the V gene TRBV7-8, with 7 bases that match TRBD1. With V trimmed by 0 bases and J by 5 bases, 7 bases remained unmatched. Germline V lookup: CDR1 SGHVS, CDR2 FQNEAQ. This CDR3 is built from 15 residues. Written as DNA, the CDR3 is TGTGCCAGCAGCTTAGCACAGGGGTTGTTCCACGAGCAGTACTTC. Translated: CASSLAQGLFHEQYF.

The chain combines TRBV2 with TRBJ1-2, with unresolved D. V was trimmed by 6 bases and J by 8 bases, leaving 16 bases between them. CDR3 length equals 13 residues. Per germline, CDR1 SNHLY and CDR2 FYNNEI. The CDR3 DNA reads TGTGCCAGCAGAGTGGGCCCGGCGGAGGGCTACACCTTC. It translates to CASRVGPAEGYTF.

The V and J genes are TRBV5-6 and TRBJ2-5, with D unclear. Germline CDR1 SGHDT, CDR2 YYEEEE. The CDR3 contains 14 residues. V was trimmed by 0 bases and J by 4 bases, leaving 10 bases between them. The CDR3 loop reads CASSLEPLPETQYF. The CDR3 DNA reads TGTGCCAGCAGCTTGGAACCCCTCCCAGAGACCCAGTACTTC.

This clone was recorded a few times. The chain couples TRBV30 to TRBJ1-4; the D is unclear. The CDR3 has 15 residues. V was pared by 2 bases and J by 0 bases, with 10 bases between. Looked up from germline, CDR1 is GTSNPN and CDR2 is SVGIG (reference sequence). The CDR3 DNA reads TGTGCCTGGAGTCCCCGGGGTTCAACTAATGAAAAACTGTTTTTT. Encoded protein: CAWSPRGSTNEKLFF.

The V call is TRBV9, the J call TRBJ2-5; D unresolved. V lost 3 bases and J 4 bases, leaving 4 bases between the germline ends. This CDR3 has 11 amino acids. From germline, CDR1 is SGDLS and CDR2 YYNGEE. CDR3 sequence (DNA): TGTGCCAGCAGCGATGGAGAGACCCAGTACTTC. Translating gives CASSDGETQYF.

This chain joins TRBV25-1 and TRBJ2-7, with D perhaps TRBD1 (8 bases). This CDR3 contains 13 residues. Germline CDR1 and CDR2: MGHDK and SYGVNS. V lost 4 bases, J lost 5 bases, and 12 bases lay in between. CDR3 nucleotides: TGTGCCAGCAGTGGACAGGGGACTAACGAGCAGTACTTC. Its translation is CASSGQGTNEQYF.

The chain links TRBV2 to TRBJ2-1; D is possibly TRBD1 (6 bases). V lost 1 base, J lost 1 base, and 8 bases lay in between. The V gene's germline CDR1 is SNHLY and CDR2 FYNNEI. This CDR3 has 15 amino acids. CDR3 DNA sequence: TGTGCCAGCAGTGAAGGCAGGGGTTCCTACAATGAGCAGTTCTTC. Translating gives CASSEGRGSYNEQFF. Full variable domain (remainder filled in from reference TRBV2 and TRBJ2-1): EPEVTQTPSHQVTQMGQEVILRCVPISNHLYFYWYRQILGQKVEFLVSFYNNEISEKSEIFDDQFSVERPDGSNFTLKIRSTKLEDSAMYFCASSEGRGSYNEQFFGPGTRLTVL.

The V call is TRBV5-1, the J call TRBJ2-1; 8 nucleotides line up with TRBD1. This CDR3 has 16 residues. J was trimmed by 6 bases and V by 0 bases; bases with no gene match: 8. Germline V gene lookup returns CDR1 SGHRS and CDR2 YFSETQ. CDR3 in amino acids: CASSLAPQGAGNEQFF. CDR3 in DNA: TGCGCCAGCAGCTTGGCGCCGCAGGGGGCAGGCAATGAGCAGTTCTTC.

The V call is TRBV6-1, the J call TRBJ1-1; 8 positions match TRBD1. Looked up from germline, CDR1 is MNHNS and CDR2 is SASEGT. The CDR3 covers 16 residues. The V segment lost 5 bases and the J segment 2 bases; nucleotides outside the gene matches: 10. The CDR3 is CASSKDRGGSNTEAFF. Written as DNA, the CDR3 is TGTGCCAGCAGTAAAGACAGGGGTGGCAGTAACACTGAAGCTTTCTTT.

V and J are TRBV27 and TRBJ2-7; the D gene is possibly TRBD1 (8 bases). V was shortened by 2 bases and J by 3 bases, with 14 bases between the two germline ends. This CDR3 region has 15 residues. Looked up from germline, CDR1 is MNHEY and CDR2 is SMNVEV (reference sequence). CDR3 DNA sequence: TGTGCCAGCAGTTTAAAGACAGGGGAGGGCTACGAGCAGTACTTC. This encodes CASSLKTGEGYEQYF.